This record looks at one T cell receptor (beta chain) sequence and its context. This clonotype was found many times. Which antigen it targets is not known. Base qualities were left out, and no much larger clone turns up one base away. The data are from a study of regulatory T cells in long-lasting Graves disease (dated by TCRdb to the early 2020s). A note on the overall study: In the newly diagnosed Graves' disease group, patients had been taking antithyroid drugs for less than 3 months. Peripheral blood TCR sequencing and RNA sequencing compared persistent Graves' disease patients with newly diagnosed Graves' disease patients. The study took place in China and was registered as a clinical trial. A total of 35 or so samples were covered by TCR sequencing, comprising approximately 13 persistent and 20 or so newly diagnosed Graves' disease patients.

The sample's time point label, decoded: newly diagnosed GD, antithyroid drugs for less than 3 months. For both TCR sequencing and RNA sequencing, RNA was extracted from PBMCs in TRIzol. The diagnosis of Graves' disease was made according to American Thyroid Association guidelines. Patients were recruited from an endocrinology department in Xi'an, China. Each patient gave 7 to 9.5 milliliters of peripheral blood, collected in an EDTA anticoagulant tube. PBMCs were isolated by Ficoll Paque Plus density gradient separation without further T cell sorting. An Agilent 2100 Bioanalyzer and agarose gel were used to check RNA quality, and a NanoDrop 2000 was used to measure RNA concentration. Receptor amplification or capture employed multiplex PCR. The sequencer was an Illumina HiSeq 4000. iRepertoire HTBI primers and Arm-PCR amplification of CDR3 regions were used to construct TCR beta libraries. PCR products were gel purified before sequencing. The paper's processing steps were these. Gene usage analysis of CDR3 amino acid clonotypes used the 62 TRBV and fewer than 15 TRBJ segments found across samples. COPE and FqMerger were used to merge filtered high-quality paired reads into contigs. BLAST was used to align contigs to the IMGT TRBV, TRBD and TRBJ reference genes, and CDR3 was defined following IMGT. Clonotypes above 0.1% frequency were classified as highly expanded clones. Shannon entropy served as the measure of repertoire diversity, while the Gini coefficient captured V-J evenness. Clonotypes shared by more than one individual were considered public. TCRdb's own reprocessing of the public reads used fastp at Q25 and MiXCR and kept productive beta chains. Entries that share a CDR3 protein sequence are merged under the most common genes and DNA. The V and J calls were not made by the authors but by TCRdb's processing. This sample lists about 440,000 distinct CDR3 sequences; about 15% were detected once. The biggest ten clones account for over 15% of the sample.

The paper's findings and limits, for the study overall: More public clonotypes were shared among persistent patients (around 3,000) than among newly diagnosed patients (more than 900). Sequencing and analysis were limited to the TCR beta chain. As a limitation, the authors acknowledged that the small sample size may reduce accuracy. The study examined only peripheral blood because the primary lesion, thyroid tissue, could not be accessed. Compared with newly diagnosed patients, persistent Graves' disease patients had lower TCR Shannon entropy and fewer highly expanded clones, which suggests clonal expansion. Persistent disease showed preferential use of TRBV28, TRBJ1-2 and TRBJ2-5, whereas newly diagnosed disease favored TRBV20-1 and TRBJ2-1.

From the germline V gene, CDR1 is MDHEN and CDR2 is SYDVKM. Trimming accounts for 8 bases at V and 2 bases at J, while the number of junction bases matched to no gene is 9. The CDR3 spans 15 residues, from the cysteine through the phenylalanine. Solely the CDR3 DNA is kept, with 45 bases framed from the first base. These records were also assigned to another study, of T cells in Graves' hyperthyroidism and ophthalmopathy. As the second study states: Graves' hyperthyroidism was defined as stable when no progression to ophthalmopathy occurred over 18 months of follow-up. The hyperthyroidism patients were between 18 and 65 years old and newly diagnosed, with a disease duration of less than 2 months. Exclusion was applied to patients with uncontrolled infections, other autoimmune diseases, pregnancy or lactation. Diagnoses were established on the basis of clinical symptoms, serum thyroxine and TRAb, thyroid ultrasound, and orbital computed tomography. The TCR CDR3 was subjected to a first round of RT-PCR using the HTBI primer set and the Qiagen OneStep RT-PCR kit. Most expanded thyroid clonotypes (frequency above 0.001) were also detected in blood, suggesting blood repertoires may reflect thyroid immune responses. A 13 V-J signature model separated ophthalmopathy from stable hyperthyroidism, with approximately 87% sensitivity and 81.08% specificity in cross-validation and 80%/75% in testing. In validation, the model predicted progression to ophthalmopathy a median of approximately 6.3 months before onset, with approximately 71% sensitivity and roughly 73% specificity. To identify distinguishing TCR V-J signatures, a discovery cohort of some 100 patients was used, comprising 40 to 45 with Graves' ophthalmopathy and 57 with stable Graves' hyperthyroidism. Prospective prediction of ophthalmopathy was tested in an independent validation cohort consisting of about 20 hyperthyroidism patients and some 15 patients who later progressed to ophthalmopathy. The roughly 91 discovery patients were randomly divided into training and test sets at a 7:3 ratio. The study also compared thyroid tissue and blood T-cell repertoires from five or six Graves' hyperthyroidism patients. Following sampling, methimazole starting at 30 mg daily was given to hyperthyroidism patients, and high-dose intravenous methylprednisolone was given to ophthalmopathy patients. Libraries were constructed in a second round of multiplex PCR, after which size selection and purification were carried out. Sequencing of the libraries was done on an Illumina HiSeq2000 using paired-end 100 bp reads. Raw data were processed with SOAPnuke, discarding reads with adapters, uncalled bases, mean Phred below 15, or no exact constant-primer or identifier match. High-quality paired reads were merged with COPE v1.2.5, and unique nucleotide sequences were defined as clonotypes. MiTCR v1.1 was used to align the clonotypes against IMGT TRBV, TRBD and TRBJ reference segments. The analysis was restricted to V-J combinations with a frequency above 0.0001, which together covered 98% to 99.2% of the repertoires. A TCS score was defined as the ratio of F50 (clonal expansion) to E x V (chaos), with BLOSUM62-based TCRdist applied between CDR3 peptides within each V-J. Welch's t-statistics and random forest reduced 450 to 600 V-J features to about 12, which were used in a naive Bayes classifier (R e1071). No statistical method was used to fix the sample size in advance, and group allocation was not hidden from the investigators. The paper reports TCR Vbeta CDR3 sequencing of approximately 140 peripheral blood samples: 40 or so ophthalmopathy, roughly 80 hyperthyroidism and 17 progressor patients.

The chain was built from TRBV28 and TRBJ2-3; the junction holds 8 bases that match TRBD2. This sequence originates from a woman aged 25-40 years with Graves disease. Donor details come from another sample of the same person, matched by shared clones. The sample was peripheral blood mononuclear cells (PBMCs), taken at new diagnosis, from a patient treated with antithyroid drugs. CDR3 sequence: CASYRSGSHTDTQYF. The nucleotide sequence reads TGTGCCAGCTATCGAAGCGGGAGCCACACAGATACGCAGTATTTT.